These 16 T cell receptor beta chains share one sample of origin, sequenced in a study of T cell responses to AZD1222 COVID-19 vaccine. The data were produced by immunoSEQ multiplex PCR, yet TCRdb's version contains in-frame clones alone and is incomplete. The table includes about 83,000 clones, 85% to 90% detected once. The starting material was peripheral blood, obtained on day 0 of AZD1222 vaccination. The receptors shown here come from an adult in good health.

The chain links TRBV5-4 to TRBJ2-2, with D possibly matching TRBD2 (5 bases). The germline V and J ends were trimmed by 0 bases and 0 bases, with 9 bases remaining between them. Germline V lookup: CDR1 SGHNT, CDR2 YYREEE (reference sequence). The CDR3 is 16 amino acids. CDR3 nucleotide sequence: TGTGCCAGCAGCTTGGGAGGGTTGGCGAACACCGGGGAGCTGTTTTTT. It translates to CASSLGGLANTGELFF.

The CDR3 is CASSGGSGQVVGNQPQHF. CDR3 coding DNA: TGTGCCAGCAGCGGGGGATCGGGACAAGTGGTTGGCAATCAGCCCCAGCATTTT. J is TRBJ1-5 and V is TRBV7-8; D perhaps matches TRBD1 (6 bases). CDR3 length: 18 residues. V lost 5 bases, J lost 2 bases, and 22 bases lay in between. Per the germline V gene, CDR1 is SGHVS and CDR2 is FQNEAQ.

The rearrangement uses TRBV7-2 and TRBJ1-3, with TRBD1 matching 9 bases. The V segment lost 2 bases and the J segment 4 bases; nucleotides outside the gene matches: 6. CDR1 and CDR2 from the germline V gene are SGHTA and FQGNSA. The CDR3 contains 16 residues. CDR3 sequence: CASSLRRDREGNTIYF. CDR3 nucleotide sequence: TGTGCCAGCAGCTTAAGGCGGGACAGGGAAGGAAACACCATATATTTT.

The V gene is TRBV4-2, the J gene TRBJ2-2; 7 positions match TRBD2. The CDR3 sequence is 13 residues long. V lost 5 bases to trimming and J lost 6 bases; unmatched junction nucleotides: 3. Germline V CDR1 and CDR2: LGHNA, YNFKEQ. This CDR3 reads CASSEGRAGELFF. The CDR3 nucleotides read TGTGCCAGCAGCGAGGGGAGGGCCGGGGAGCTGTTTTTT.

This rearrangement joins TRBV6-1 to TRBJ1-1; tentative D call: TRBD1 (5 bases). Germline V lookup: CDR1 MNHNS, CDR2 SASEGT. This CDR3 comprises 16 residues. V was trimmed by 0 bases and J by 1 base, leaving 12 bases between them. CDR3 sequence: CASSEARYGTNTEAFF. The CDR3, as DNA: TGTGCCAGCAGTGAAGCGCGGTACGGGACGAACACTGAAGCTTTCTTT.

CDR3 DNA sequence: TGCGCCAGCAGCCAAGGATCCGGAGGTCGGGATACGCAGTATTTT. Protein sequence: CASSQGSGGRDTQYF. This sequence joins TRBV4-3 and TRBJ2-3; D might be TRBD2 (5 bases). Germline V gene sequence: CDR1 LGHNA, CDR2 YSLEER. V was shortened by 1 base and J by 6 bases, with 14 bases between the two germline ends. This CDR3 contains 15 residues.

The CDR3 coding sequence is TGTGCCAGCAGTGAAATGAGACTCGAGGGGCGGCGAGAGACCCAGTACTTC. Amino acid sequence: CASSEMRLEGRRETQYF. The J gene is TRBJ2-5, the V gene TRBV6-1, with D possibly called TRBD1 or TRBD2 (5 bases each). Looked up from germline, CDR1 is MNHNS and CDR2 is SASEGT. The V gene lost 2 bases and the J gene lost 4 bases, with 20 bases spanning the gap. This CDR3 is 17 amino acids long.

The chain uses TRBV6-2 or TRBV6-3 and TRBJ2-1, with TRBD2 matching 7 bases. The V and J ends lost 2 bases and 3 bases, in that order; junction bases with no gene match: 4. CDR1 is MNHEY, CDR2 SVGEGT, per germline. The CDR3 totals 15 residues. Written as DNA, the CDR3 is TGTGCCAGCAGTTACAAGGCTAGCGGCTACAATGAGCAGTTCTTC. Protein sequence: CASSYKASGYNEQFF.

The V and J genes are TRBV20-1 and TRBJ2-3, with a weak D call TRBD1 (6 bases). V gave up 3 bases and J gave up 3 bases, with 7 bases separating them. Per germline, CDR1 DFQATT and CDR2 SNEGSKA (reference sequence). This CDR3 has 12 amino acids. CDR3 residues: CSASQGTDTQYF. The CDR3 nucleotides are TGCAGTGCTAGTCAGGGGACAGATACGCAGTATTTT.

Comments on this clone: The junction and the germline gene differ at one end; a read error may be behind it. This sequence joins TRBV27 and TRBJ1-1; 9 bases are shared with TRBD1. The CDR3 sequence is 16 residues long. Per germline, CDR1 MNHEY and CDR2 SMNVEV (reference sequence). CDR3 coding DNA: TGTGTCAGCAGTAAAAAGACAGGGGGGATGAACACTGAAGCTTTCTTT. Translated: CVSSKKTGGMNTEAFF.

The rearrangement joins TRBV29-1 to TRBJ1-5; TRBD1 aligns across 12 bases. The CDR3 covers 15 residues. Trimming cost V 6 bases and J 3 bases; bases outside gene matches: 6. Germline V gene sequence: CDR1 SQVTM, CDR2 ANQGSEA. The CDR3 here is CSVSGTGGDNQPQHF. The CDR3 DNA reads TGCAGCGTCTCCGGGACAGGGGGCGACAATCAGCCCCAGCATTTT.

The chain couples TRBV6-6 to TRBJ1-6; TRBD1 is a possible D gene (6 bases). The V gene lost 7 bases and the J gene lost 10 bases, with 20 bases spanning the gap. Germline V gives CDR1 MNHNY, CDR2 SVGAGI (reference sequence). The CDR3 is 15 amino acids. CDR3 DNA sequence: TGTGCCAGCACCCCCAGAGGGGGGGCAGGCTCACCCCTCCACTTT. It yields the protein CASTPRGGAGSPLHF.

The rearrangement links TRBV7-3 to TRBJ2-6, with D unclear. Trimming removed 2 bases from V and 4 bases from J, with 3 bases in between. The CDR3 sequence is 13 residues long. The germline V gene has CDR1 SGHTA and CDR2 FQGTGA. Here the CDR3 reads CASSLAGANVLTF. The CDR3, as DNA: TGTGCCAGCAGCTTAGCCGGGGCCAACGTCCTGACTTTC.

The V gene is TRBV11-2, the J gene TRBJ2-5; unclear D gene. V lost 5 bases to trimming and J lost 2 bases, with 9 bases between them. CDR3 length equals 13 residues. Germline CDR1 SGHAT, CDR2 FQNNGV. DNA for the CDR3: TGTGCCAGCAGCGCCGGGTATCAAGAGACCCAGTACTTC. This codes for CASSAGYQETQYF. Supplemented by reference TRBV11-2 and TRBJ2-5, the full variable domain reads EAGVAQSPRYKIIEKRQSVAFWCNPISGHATLYWYQQILGQGPKLLIQFQNNGVVDDSQLPKDRFSAERLKGVDSTLKIQPAKLEDSAVYLCASSAGYQETQYFGPGTRLLVL.

The gene calls are TRBV11-2 and TRBJ1-2; D possibly corresponds to TRBD1 (5 bases). V was trimmed by 0 bases and J by 8 bases, leaving 19 bases between them. There are 16 residues in the CDR3. Germline loops: CDR1 SGHAT, CDR2 FQNNGV. The CDR3, as DNA: TGTGCCAGCAGCTTAGATCCTATAAGGGGTTTGGAGGGCTACACCTTC. As protein: CASSLDPIRGLEGYTF.

The chain employs TRBV4-1 and TRBJ2-1, with TRBD2 matching 12 bases. Trimming cost V 0 bases and J 4 bases; bases outside gene matches: 1. Germline V gene lookup returns CDR1 MGHRA and CDR2 YSYEKL. The CDR3 contains 16 residues. CDR3 sequence reads: CASSQELAGGYNEQFF. CDR3 DNA sequence: TGCGCCAGCAGCCAAGAACTAGCGGGAGGTTACAATGAGCAGTTCTTC.